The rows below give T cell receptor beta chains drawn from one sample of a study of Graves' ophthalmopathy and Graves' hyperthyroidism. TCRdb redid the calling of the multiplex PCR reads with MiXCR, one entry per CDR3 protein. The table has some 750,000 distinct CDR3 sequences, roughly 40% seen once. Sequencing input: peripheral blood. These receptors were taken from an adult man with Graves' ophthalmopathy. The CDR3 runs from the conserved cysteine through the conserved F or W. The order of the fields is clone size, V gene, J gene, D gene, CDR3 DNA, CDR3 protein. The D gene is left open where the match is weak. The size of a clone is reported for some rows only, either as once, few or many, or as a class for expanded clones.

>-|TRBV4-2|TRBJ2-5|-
TGTGCCAGCAGCCCGACGAACTCAGGGGTGGCGGAGACCCAGTACTTC
CASSPTNSGVAETQYF
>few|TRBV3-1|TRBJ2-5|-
TGTGCCAGCAGCCACTCAACGGGAGAGACCCAGTACTTC
CASSHSTGETQYF
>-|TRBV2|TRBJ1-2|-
TGTGCCAGCAGTGCAGGGTCGTCGCCCTACACCTTC
CASSAGSSPYTF
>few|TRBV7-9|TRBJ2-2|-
TGTGCCAGTAGGCCATACGCGAACACCGGGGAGCTGTTTTTT
CASRPYANTGELFF
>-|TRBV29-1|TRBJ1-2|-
TGCAGCGTCAATGAACTAGCCTTACGTGAGACCCACTTC
CSVNELALRETHF
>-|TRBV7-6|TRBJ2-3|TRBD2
TGTGCCAGCAGCTCACCCCGGGGACTAGCGGTGCCCGGGGATACGCAGTATTTT
CASSSPRGLAVPGDTQYF
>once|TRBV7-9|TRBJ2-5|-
TGTGCCAGCAGCAGAGGGCCGGGGGCGCGGGAGACCCAGTACTTC
CASSRGPGARETQYF
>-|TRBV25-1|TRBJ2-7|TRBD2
TGTGCCAGCAGTGACCTAGCGGGGCGAGATGAGCAGTACTTC
CASSDLAGRDEQYF
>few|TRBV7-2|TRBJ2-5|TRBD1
TGTGCCAGCAGCTTGACGACAGGGATGGGAGAGACCCAGTACTTC
CASSLTTGMGETQYF
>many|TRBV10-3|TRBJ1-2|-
TGTGCCATCAGTGAGTCGAGACTGGGGGCGAACTATGGCTACACCTTC
CAISESRLGANYGYTF
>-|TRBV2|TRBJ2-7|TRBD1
TGTGCCAGCAACTCCGGGACAGTAGCCTACGAGCAGTACTTC
CASNSGTVAYEQYF
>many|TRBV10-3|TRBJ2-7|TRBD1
TGTGCCATCAGTGAATGGGGCGGACAGGGTCCCTACGAGCAGTACTTC
CAISEWGGQGPYEQYF
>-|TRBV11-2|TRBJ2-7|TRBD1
TGTGCCAGCAGCCAACAGGGGGGTGAAGGTTACGAGCAGTACTTC
CASSQQGGEGYEQYF
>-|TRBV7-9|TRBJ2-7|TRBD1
TGTGCCAGCAGTCCTCGACAGGGGGTGGCGAGTGAGCAGTACTTC
CASSPRQGVASEQYF
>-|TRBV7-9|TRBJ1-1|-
TGTGCCAGCAGCTTGAAGGGGTCAGCAGGGGAATTGGAAGCTTTCTTT
CASSLKGSAGELEAFF
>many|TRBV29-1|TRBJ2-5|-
TGCAGCGTCCCGGGGGTGACACAAGAGACCCAGTACTTC
CSVPGVTQETQYF
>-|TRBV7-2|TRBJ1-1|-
TGTGCCAGCAGCCCCCCGGGGGCCACTGAAGCTTTCTTT
CASSPPGATEAFF